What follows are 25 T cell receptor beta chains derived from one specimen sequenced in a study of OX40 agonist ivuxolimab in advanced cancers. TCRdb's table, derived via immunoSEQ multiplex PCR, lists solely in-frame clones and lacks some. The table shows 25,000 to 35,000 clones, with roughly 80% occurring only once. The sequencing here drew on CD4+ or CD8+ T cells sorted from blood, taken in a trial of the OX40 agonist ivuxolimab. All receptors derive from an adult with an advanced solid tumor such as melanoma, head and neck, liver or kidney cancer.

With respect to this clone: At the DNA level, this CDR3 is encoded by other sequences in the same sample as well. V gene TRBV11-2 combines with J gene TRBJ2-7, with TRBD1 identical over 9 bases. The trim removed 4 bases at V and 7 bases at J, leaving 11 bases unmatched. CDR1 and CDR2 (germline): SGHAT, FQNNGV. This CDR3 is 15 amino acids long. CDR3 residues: CASSSGNRGLYEQYF. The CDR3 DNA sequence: TGTGCCAGCAGCTCGGGGAACAGGGGGCTCTATGAGCAGTACTTC.

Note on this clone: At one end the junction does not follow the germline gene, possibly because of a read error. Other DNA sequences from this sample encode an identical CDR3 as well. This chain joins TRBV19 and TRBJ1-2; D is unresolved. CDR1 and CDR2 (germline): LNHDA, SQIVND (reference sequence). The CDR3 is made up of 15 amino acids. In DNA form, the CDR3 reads TGCGCCAGTAGCTTATGGACTGGAGCTAACTATGGCTACACCTTC. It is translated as CASSLWTGANYGYTF. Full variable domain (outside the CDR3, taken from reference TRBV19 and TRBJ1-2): DGGITQSPKYLFRKEGQNVTLSCEQNLNHDAMYWYRQDPGQGLRLIYYSQIVNDFQKGDIAEGYSVSREKKESFPLTVTSAQKNPTAFYLCASSLWTGANYGYTFGSGTRLTVV.

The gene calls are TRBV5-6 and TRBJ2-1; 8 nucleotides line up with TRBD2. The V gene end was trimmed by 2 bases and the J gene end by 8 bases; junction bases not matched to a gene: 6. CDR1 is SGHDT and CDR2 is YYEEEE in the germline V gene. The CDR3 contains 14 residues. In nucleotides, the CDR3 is TGTGCCAGCAGCTTCCTAGCGGGTGGCTATGAGCAGTTCTTC. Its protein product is CASSFLAGGYEQFF.

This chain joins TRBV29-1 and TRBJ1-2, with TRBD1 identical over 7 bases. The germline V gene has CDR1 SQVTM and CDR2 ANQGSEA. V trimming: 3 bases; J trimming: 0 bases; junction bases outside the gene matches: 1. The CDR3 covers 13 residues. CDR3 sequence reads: CSVEGQTNYGYTF. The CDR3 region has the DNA TGCAGCGTTGAGGGACAGACTAACTATGGCTACACCTTC.

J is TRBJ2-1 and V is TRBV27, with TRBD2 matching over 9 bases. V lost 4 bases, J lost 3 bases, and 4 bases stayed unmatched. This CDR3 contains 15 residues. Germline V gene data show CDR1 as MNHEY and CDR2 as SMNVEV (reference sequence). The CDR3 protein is CASSSVAGVYNEQFF. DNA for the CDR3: TGTGCCAGCAGTTCGGTAGCGGGAGTCTACAATGAGCAGTTCTTC.

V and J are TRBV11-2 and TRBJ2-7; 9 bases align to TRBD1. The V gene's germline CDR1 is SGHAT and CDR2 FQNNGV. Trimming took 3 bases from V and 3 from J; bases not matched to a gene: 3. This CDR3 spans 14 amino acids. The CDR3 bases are TGTGCCAGCAGCTTTGGACAGGGGAACTACGAGCAGTACTTC. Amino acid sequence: CASSFGQGNYEQYF.

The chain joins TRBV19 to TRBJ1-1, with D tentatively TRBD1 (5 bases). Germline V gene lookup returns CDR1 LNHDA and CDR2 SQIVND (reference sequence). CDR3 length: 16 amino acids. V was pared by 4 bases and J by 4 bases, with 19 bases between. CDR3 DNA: TGTGCCAGTAGTAATCGGCAGGGAGTTTTGGGCACTGAAGCTTTCTTT. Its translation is CASSNRQGVLGTEAFF. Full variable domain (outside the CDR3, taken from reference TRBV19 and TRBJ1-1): DGGITQSPKYLFRKEGQNVTLSCEQNLNHDAMYWYRQDPGQGLRLIYYSQIVNDFQKGDIAEGYSVSREKKESFPLTVTSAQKNPTAFYLCASSNRQGVLGTEAFFGQGTRLTVV.

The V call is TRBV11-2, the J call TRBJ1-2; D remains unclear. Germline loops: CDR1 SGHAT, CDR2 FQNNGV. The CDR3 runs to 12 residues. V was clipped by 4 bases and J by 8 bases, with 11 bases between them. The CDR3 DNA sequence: TGTGCCAGCAGCTCCGGTTCTATGGGCTACACCTTC. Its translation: CASSSGSMGYTF.

The CDR3 sequence: CASSPGHLYGYTF. The CDR3, as DNA: TGTGCCAGCAGCCCCGGACACCTCTATGGCTACACCTTC. The chain recombines TRBV5-6 with TRBJ1-2; the D gene is possibly TRBD1 (5 bases). CDR1 SGHDT and CDR2 YYEEEE come from the germline V gene. The ends were cut back, 4 bases at V and 4 bases at J, with 11 bases in the middle. The CDR3 has 13 residues.

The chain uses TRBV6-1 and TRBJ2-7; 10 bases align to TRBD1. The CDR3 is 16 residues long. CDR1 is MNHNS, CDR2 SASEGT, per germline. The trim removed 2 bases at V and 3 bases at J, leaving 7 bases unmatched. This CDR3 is CASSEYGGQGDYEQYF. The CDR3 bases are TGTGCCAGCAGTGAATATGGAGGACAGGGGGACTACGAGCAGTACTTC.

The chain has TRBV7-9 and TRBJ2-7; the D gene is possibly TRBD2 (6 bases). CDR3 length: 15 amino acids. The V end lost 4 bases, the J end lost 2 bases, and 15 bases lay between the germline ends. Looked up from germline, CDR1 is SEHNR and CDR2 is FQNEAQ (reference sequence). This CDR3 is CASSSAGLSPYEQYF. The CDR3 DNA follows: TGTGCCAGCAGCTCGGCGGGGCTATCCCCCTACGAGCAGTACTTC.

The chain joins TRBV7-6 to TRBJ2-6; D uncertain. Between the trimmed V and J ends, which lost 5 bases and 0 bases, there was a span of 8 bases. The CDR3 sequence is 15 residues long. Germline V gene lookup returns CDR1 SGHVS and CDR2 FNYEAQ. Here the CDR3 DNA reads TGTGCCAGCAGCCCAGAAAGCTCTGGGGCCAACGTCCTGACTTTC. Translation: CASSPESSGANVLTF. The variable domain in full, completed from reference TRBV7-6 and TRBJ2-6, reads GAGVSQSPRYKVTKRGQDVALRCDPISGHVSLYWYRQALGQGPEFLTYFNYEAQQDKSGLPNDRFSAERPEGSISTLTIQRTEQRDSAMYRCASSPESSGANVLTFGAGSRLTVL.

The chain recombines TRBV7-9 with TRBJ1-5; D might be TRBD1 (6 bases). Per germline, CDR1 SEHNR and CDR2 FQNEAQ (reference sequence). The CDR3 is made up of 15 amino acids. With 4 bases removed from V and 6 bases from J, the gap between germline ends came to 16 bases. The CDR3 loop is CASSSLPGAGQPQHF. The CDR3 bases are TGTGCCAGCAGCTCCCTCCCAGGGGCCGGTCAGCCCCAGCATTTT.

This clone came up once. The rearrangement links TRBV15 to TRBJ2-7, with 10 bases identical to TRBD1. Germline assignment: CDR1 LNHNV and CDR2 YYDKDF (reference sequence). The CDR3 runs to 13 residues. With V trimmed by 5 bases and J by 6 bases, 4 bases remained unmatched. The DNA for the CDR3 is TGTGCCACCAGCTGGACAGGGGGGAGCGAGCAGTACTTC. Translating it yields CATSWTGGSEQYF.

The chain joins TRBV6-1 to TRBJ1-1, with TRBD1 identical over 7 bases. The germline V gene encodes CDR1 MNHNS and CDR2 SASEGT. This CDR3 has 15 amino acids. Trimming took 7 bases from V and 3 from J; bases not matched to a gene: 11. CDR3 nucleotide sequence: TGTGCCAGCATCCTCTACAGGGGAAAGTACACTGAAGCTTTCTTT. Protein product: CASILYRGKYTEAFF.

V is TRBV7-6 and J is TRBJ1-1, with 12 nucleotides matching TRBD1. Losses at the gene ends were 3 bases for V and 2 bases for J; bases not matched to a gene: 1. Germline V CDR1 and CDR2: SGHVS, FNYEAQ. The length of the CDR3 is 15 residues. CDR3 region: CASSLGTGGNTEAFF. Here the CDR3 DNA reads TGTGCCAGCAGCTTGGGGACAGGGGGCAACACTGAAGCTTTCTTT.

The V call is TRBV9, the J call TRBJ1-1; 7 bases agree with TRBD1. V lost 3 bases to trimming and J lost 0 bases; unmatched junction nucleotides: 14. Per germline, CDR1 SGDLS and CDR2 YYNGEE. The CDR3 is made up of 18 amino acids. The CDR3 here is CASSDPARTGLVNTEAFF. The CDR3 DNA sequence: TGTGCCAGCAGCGACCCTGCCAGGACAGGACTGGTGAACACTGAAGCTTTCTTT. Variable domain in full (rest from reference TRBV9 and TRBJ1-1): DSGVTQTPKHLITATGQRVTLRCSPRSGDLSVYWYQQSLDQGLQFLIQYYNGEERAKGNILERFSAQQFPDLHSELNLSSLELGDSALYFCASSDPARTGLVNTEAFFGQGTRLTVV.

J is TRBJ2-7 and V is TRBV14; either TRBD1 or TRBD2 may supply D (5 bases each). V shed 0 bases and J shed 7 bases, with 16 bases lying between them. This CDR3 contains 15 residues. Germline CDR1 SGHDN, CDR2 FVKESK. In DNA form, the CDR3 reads TGTGCCAGCAGCCAAGATTTGGGACGATCCGGAGAGCAGTACTTC. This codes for CASSQDLGRSGEQYF.

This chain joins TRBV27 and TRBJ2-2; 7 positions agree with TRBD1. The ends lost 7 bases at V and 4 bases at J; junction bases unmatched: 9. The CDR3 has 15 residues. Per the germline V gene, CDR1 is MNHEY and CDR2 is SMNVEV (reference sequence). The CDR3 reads CASNEQGRGTGELFF. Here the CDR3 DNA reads TGTGCCAGCAACGAACAGGGGAGAGGCACCGGGGAGCTGTTTTTT.

The CDR3 bases are TGTGCCAGCAGCGTAGGAGGGAGCGATGAGCAGTTCTTC. Translation gives CASSVGGSDEQFF. This chain links TRBV9 with TRBJ2-1, with D perhaps TRBD2 (5 bases). The CDR3 is 13 residues long. The germline V and J ends were trimmed by 0 bases and 8 bases, with 9 bases remaining between them. CDR1 is SGDLS, CDR2 YYNGEE, per germline.

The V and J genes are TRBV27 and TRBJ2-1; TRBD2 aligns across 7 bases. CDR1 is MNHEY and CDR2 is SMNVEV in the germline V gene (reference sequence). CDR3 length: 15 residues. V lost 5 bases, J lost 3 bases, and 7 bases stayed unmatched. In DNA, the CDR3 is TGTGCCAGCAGTCCCTCCGGGGGGAACTACAATGAGCAGTTCTTC. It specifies CASSPSGGNYNEQFF.

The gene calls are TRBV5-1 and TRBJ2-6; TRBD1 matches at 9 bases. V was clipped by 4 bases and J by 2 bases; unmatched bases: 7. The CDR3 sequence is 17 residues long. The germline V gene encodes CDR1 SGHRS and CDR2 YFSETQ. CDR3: CASSLTRTGAGANVLTF. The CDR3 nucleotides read TGCGCCAGCAGCCTGACCCGGACAGGGGCTGGGGCCAACGTCCTGACTTTC.

The chain's CDR3 is CTSSRHLSYVSYNEQFF. The CDR3 coding sequence is TGCACCAGCAGCCGCCACTTGTCTTACGTCTCCTACAATGAGCAGTTCTTC. The rearrangement joins TRBV1 to TRBJ2-1; the tabulated D call, TRBD2, remains unverified against the DNA. TRBV1 is a pseudogene locus. The CDR3 consists of 17 residues.

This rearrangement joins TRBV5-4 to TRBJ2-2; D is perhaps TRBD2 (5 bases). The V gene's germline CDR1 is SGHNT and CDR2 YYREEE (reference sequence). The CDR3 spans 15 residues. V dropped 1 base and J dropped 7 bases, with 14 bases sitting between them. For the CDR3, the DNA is TGTGCCAGCAGCTTGCCCCTTGGAGGTAACGGGGAGCTGTTTTTT. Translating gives CASSLPLGGNGELFF.

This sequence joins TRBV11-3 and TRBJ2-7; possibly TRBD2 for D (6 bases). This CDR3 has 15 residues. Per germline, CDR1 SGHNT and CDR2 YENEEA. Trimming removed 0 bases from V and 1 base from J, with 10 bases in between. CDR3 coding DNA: TGTGCCAGCAGCTTAGAAACTAGCTTTTCCTACGAGCAGTACTTC. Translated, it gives CASSLETSFSYEQYF.